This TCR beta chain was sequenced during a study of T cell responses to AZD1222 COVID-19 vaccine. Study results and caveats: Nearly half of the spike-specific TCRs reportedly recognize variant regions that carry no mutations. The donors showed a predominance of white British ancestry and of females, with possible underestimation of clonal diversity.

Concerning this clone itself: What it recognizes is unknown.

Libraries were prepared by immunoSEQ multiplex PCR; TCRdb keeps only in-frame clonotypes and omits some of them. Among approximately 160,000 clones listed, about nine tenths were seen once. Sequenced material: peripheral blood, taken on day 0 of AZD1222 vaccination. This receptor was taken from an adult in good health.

CDR3: CATSRDLREYGTF. The CDR3 DNA reads TGTGCCACCAGCAGAGATCTCAGGGAGTATGGCACCTTC. The chain employs TRBV15 and TRBJ1-2; tentative D call: TRBD1 (5 bases). V dropped 0 bases and J dropped 13 bases, with 15 bases sitting between them. This CDR3 contains 13 residues. Germline V gene lookup returns CDR1 LNHNV and CDR2 YYDKDF (reference sequence).